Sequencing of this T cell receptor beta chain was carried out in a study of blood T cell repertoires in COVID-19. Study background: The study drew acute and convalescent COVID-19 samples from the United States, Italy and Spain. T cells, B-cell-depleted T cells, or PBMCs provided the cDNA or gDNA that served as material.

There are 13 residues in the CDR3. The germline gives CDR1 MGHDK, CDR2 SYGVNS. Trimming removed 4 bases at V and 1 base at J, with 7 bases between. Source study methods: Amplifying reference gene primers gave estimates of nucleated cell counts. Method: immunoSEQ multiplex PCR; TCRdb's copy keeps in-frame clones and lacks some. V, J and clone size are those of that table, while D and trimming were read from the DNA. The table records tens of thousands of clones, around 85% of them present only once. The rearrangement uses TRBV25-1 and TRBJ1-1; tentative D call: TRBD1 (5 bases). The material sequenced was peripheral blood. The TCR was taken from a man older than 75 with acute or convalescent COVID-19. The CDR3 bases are TGTGCCAGCAGTGCTGGGGCGAACACTGAAGCTTTCTTT. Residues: CASSAGANTEAFF.